This TCR beta chain was captured in a study of cytomegalovirus exposure and HLA in healthy donors. The table came from immunoSEQ multiplex PCR; TCRdb's copy has only in-frame clones and leaves some out. The profile shows about 120,000 clones, roughly 90% of them singletons. CDR3 length: 18 amino acids. Germline loops: CDR1 MDHEN, CDR2 SYDVKM. Germline trimming cut 6 bases from V and 6 bases from J; bases unmatched to any gene: 20. Study-wide points: 150 to 200 TCR beta chains were listed as cytomegalovirus-associated.

On this clone itself: Its specificity is unknown.

The chain links TRBV28 to TRBJ2-3; 8 bases match TRBD1. The receptor was derived from a woman aged 18-35 years in good health and CMV-seronegative. Material for sequencing was PBMCs. The CDR3 here is CASSPYAGTGHPTDTQYF. CDR3 in DNA: TGTGCCAGCAGCCCCTACGCCGGGACAGGCCACCCAACGGATACGCAGTATTTT.